Listed here are 18 T cell receptor beta chains from one sample, sequenced in a study of blood T cell repertoires in COVID-19. Method: immunoSEQ multiplex PCR; TCRdb's copy keeps in-frame clones and lacks some. Among 170,000 or so clones, 70% to 85% were seen once, and the ten largest hold around 16%. Sequenced input: PBMCs or T cells enriched from blood (not recorded which). These receptors all come from a woman aged 50 to 60 who had recovered from COVID-19.

A few counts support this clone. This rearrangement joins TRBV5-6 to TRBJ2-1; 7 nucleotides agree with TRBD1. The germline gives CDR1 SGHDT, CDR2 YYEEEE. The CDR3 is 16 residues long. V was pared by 1 base and J by 6 bases, with 10 bases of the junction left unmatched. The CDR3 protein is CASSLSPTGNRNEQFF. The CDR3 coding sequence is TGTGCCAGCAGCTTGTCTCCGACAGGGAATCGCAATGAGCAGTTCTTC.

The chain carries TRBV7-2 and TRBJ1-1; D is unclear. The CDR3 has 16 residues. V was cut by 4 bases and J by 6 bases, with 21 bases left in between. Germline CDR1 SGHTA, CDR2 FQGNSA. In DNA form, the CDR3 reads TGTGCCAGCAGCTCCCCCAGGCGCGGAGGGAGGGCTGAAGCTTTCTTT. This sequence encodes CASSSPRRGGRAEAFF.

In nucleotides, the CDR3 is TGTGCCAGCACCCCCCCGAGAGATCCAACTAATGAAAAACTGTTTTTT. Its translation is CASTPPRDPTNEKLFF. V and J are TRBV28 and TRBJ1-4; D not resolved. Trimming took off 7 bases at V and 0 bases at J, with 15 bases between the two ends. The length of the CDR3 is 16 residues. Germline assignment: CDR1 MDHEN and CDR2 SYDVKM.

The rearrangement uses TRBV5-1 and TRBJ2-7; possible D gene TRBD2, 6 bases. Deletions cut 0 bases from V and 6 bases from J, with 13 bases between. This CDR3 is 14 amino acids long. From germline, CDR1 is SGHRS and CDR2 YFSETQ. CDR3 region: CASSLVTLAAEQYF. The CDR3, as DNA: TGCGCCAGCAGCTTGGTGACACTAGCTGCCGAGCAGTACTTC.

The rearrangement links TRBV9 to TRBJ2-3; unclear D gene. The germline V and J ends were trimmed by 1 base and 2 bases, with 5 bases remaining between them. Germline-derived CDR1 and CDR2 are SGDLS and YYNGEE. This CDR3 contains 13 residues. CDR3 protein: CASSVQLTDTQYF. The CDR3, as DNA: TGTGCCAGCAGCGTACAACTCACAGATACGCAGTATTTT.

The rearrangement joins TRBV5-1 to TRBJ2-7; TRBD1 agrees at 10 bases. Germline CDR1 and CDR2: SGHRS and YFSETQ. V was pared by 3 bases and J by 5 bases, with 11 bases of the junction left unmatched. The CDR3 runs to 16 residues. The CDR3 region is CASSSLTGTGDHEQYF. The CDR3 DNA is TGCGCCAGCAGCTCCTTAACCGGGACAGGGGACCACGAGCAGTACTTC.

This clone was seen only once. The chain employs TRBV18 and TRBJ2-5, with D possibly matching TRBD1 (5 bases). The CDR3 runs to 13 residues. Trimming took off 5 bases at V and 2 bases at J, with 9 bases between the two ends. CDR1 and CDR2 from the germline V gene are KGHSH and LQKENI. The CDR3 coding sequence is TGTGCCAGCTCAAGGACAAAACAAGAGACCCAGTACTTC. This translates into CASSRTKQETQYF.

The V gene is TRBV27, the J gene TRBJ1-4; 10 bases are a match to TRBD1. The CDR3 covers 18 residues. CDR1 is MNHEY and CDR2 is SMNVEV in the germline V gene (reference sequence). Germline trimming cut 5 bases from V and 1 base from J; bases unmatched to any gene: 10. CDR3 coding DNA: TGTGCCAGCAGTCACAATCCGGGACAGGGGCGAACTAATGAAAAACTGTTTTTT. Translating it yields CASSHNPGQGRTNEKLFF.

V gene TRBV30 combines with J gene TRBJ1-3, with 7 nucleotides matching TRBD1. J lost 0 bases, V lost 0 bases, and 5 bases had no gene match. From germline, CDR1 is GTSNPN and CDR2 SVGIG (reference sequence). The CDR3 spans 16 residues. CDR3 residues: CAWSVGTVLSGNTIYF. CDR3 in DNA: TGTGCCTGGAGTGTCGGGACAGTTCTCTCTGGAAACACCATATATTTT.

The chain links TRBV7-2 to TRBJ2-7; 12 bases map to TRBD2. J was trimmed by 3 bases and V by 6 bases; bases with no gene match: 6. There are 15 residues in the CDR3. Germline CDR1 and CDR2: SGHTA and FQGNSA. The CDR3 sequence: CASSKTSGRFYEQYF. The CDR3 nucleotides are TGTGCCAGCAGTAAGACTAGCGGGAGATTCTACGAGCAGTACTTC. Looking up the rest from reference TRBV7-2 and TRBJ2-7 gives the full variable domain: GAGVSQSPSNKVTEKGKDVELRCDPISGHTALYWYRQSLGQGLEFLIYFQGNSAPDKSGLPSDRFSAERTGGSVSTLTIQRTQQEDSAVYLCASSKTSGRFYEQYFGPGTRLTVT.

The V gene is TRBV10-3, the J gene TRBJ1-3; D might be TRBD1 (6 bases). V was pared by 1 base and J by 8 bases, with 9 bases between. The germline V gene encodes CDR1 ENHRY and CDR2 SYGVKD. This CDR3 contains 13 residues. The CDR3 DNA reads TGTGCCATCAGTGAGTTACAGGGTTACACCATATATTTT. Translation: CAISELQGYTIYF.

This clone was observed a single time. The chain uses TRBV6-5 and TRBJ2-7, with a tentative D call TRBD1 (6 bases). In germline, CDR1 is MNHEY, CDR2 SVGAGI. This CDR3 contains 13 residues. V was trimmed by 6 bases and J by 5 bases, leaving 14 bases between them. In DNA, the CDR3 is TGTGCCAGCAGCGGACAGCCCGGAAACGAGCAGTACTTC. It translates to CASSGQPGNEQYF.

The V call is TRBV28, the J call TRBJ2-7, with 8 bases aligning to TRBD1. J lost 2 bases, V lost 7 bases, and 10 bases had no gene match. Germline CDR1 is MDHEN and CDR2 is SYDVKM. The CDR3 runs to 15 residues. In DNA form, the CDR3 reads TGTGCCAGCAATCCTCGGAACAGGGGGACCTACGAGCAGTACTTC. Translated: CASNPRNRGTYEQYF.

This chain links TRBV7-6 with TRBJ2-5; 7 bases map to TRBD1. Germline V gene data show CDR1 as SGHVS and CDR2 as FNYEAQ. The length of the CDR3 is 14 residues. V shed 5 bases and J 1 base; nucleotides not matched to a gene: 4. As DNA, the CDR3 is TGTGCCAGCAGCGCCCCAGGGGGCCAAGAGACCCAGTACTTC. This encodes CASSAPGGQETQYF.

The rearrangement joins TRBV5-4 to TRBJ2-1; the match to TRBD2 covers 12 bases. The J segment lost 4 bases and the V segment lost 1 base, leaving 0 bases of the junction unmatched. This CDR3 has 15 residues. Germline V gene lookup returns CDR1 SGHNT and CDR2 YYREEE (reference sequence). The CDR3 region has the DNA TGTGCCAGCAGCTTGCTAGCGGGAGGGTACAATGAGCAGTTCTTC. Amino acid sequence: CASSLLAGGYNEQFF.

The J gene is TRBJ1-3, the V gene TRBV10-3, with 8 bases fitting TRBD1. CDR3 size: 13 residues. V shed 11 bases and J 4 bases; nucleotides not matched to a gene: 7. In germline, CDR1 is ENHRY, CDR2 SYGVKD. For the CDR3, the DNA is TGTGCCGGACGGACAGGGCAAGGAAACACCATATATTTT. It specifies CAGRTGQGNTIYF.

The chain is built from TRBV28 and TRBJ2-7; tentatively, D is TRBD2 (5 bases). CDR1 is MDHEN and CDR2 is SYDVKM in the germline V gene. The CDR3 loop spans 13 amino acids. V was cut by 11 bases and J by 3 bases, with 17 bases left in between. The chain's CDR3 is CASSDPGGYEQYF. Here the CDR3 DNA reads TGTGCCTCCTCGGACCCAGGAGGCTACGAGCAGTACTTC.

This clone was seen once. The rearrangement links TRBV6-6 to TRBJ2-2; TRBD1 matches at 8 bases. Germline loops: CDR1 MNHNY, CDR2 SVGAGI (reference sequence). The CDR3 has 14 residues. Trimming cost V 4 bases and J 4 bases; bases outside gene matches: 2. The chain's CDR3 is CASSSDRGTGELFF. In DNA form, the CDR3 reads TGTGCCAGCAGTTCCGACAGGGGCACCGGGGAGCTGTTTTTT.